The 4 T cell receptor beta chains in this list originate from one sample, sequenced in a study of cytomegalovirus exposure and HLA in healthy donors. Amplification used 60 Vbeta primers and 13 Jbeta primers. The data were produced by immunoSEQ multiplex PCR, yet TCRdb's version contains in-frame clones alone and is incomplete. The data hold around 140,000 clones, with 55% to 80% observed a single time. What was sequenced was PBMCs. These receptors were taken from a woman between 40 and 55 years old in good health and CMV-seronegative.

For this clone: One end of the junction varies from germline; a read error may be responsible. The CDR3 DNA reads TGCGTCAGCAGCCGGGACCCGGAGGGTGCCTACACCTTC. It yields the protein CVSSRDPEGAYTF. The chain carries TRBV5-1 and TRBJ1-2, with D perhaps matching TRBD1 (5 bases). The CDR3 has 13 residues. Germline assignment: CDR1 SGHRS and CDR2 YFSETQ.

The chain links TRBV14 to TRBJ1-1, with D perhaps TRBD1 (5 bases). Trimming pared 5 bases from V and 0 bases from J, leaving 13 bases between. The germline CDR1 and CDR2 sequences are SGHDN and FVKESK. CDR3 length equals 15 residues. The CDR3 sequence: CASSFWGGVNTEAFF. CDR3 DNA sequence: TGTGCCAGCAGCTTTTGGGGGGGAGTGAACACTGAAGCTTTCTTT.

DNA of the CDR3: TGTGCCAGCAGCATACAGGGGAAGACGAGTAGACTGTTTTTT. It yields the protein CASSIQGKTSRLFF. The rearrangement links TRBV6-1 to TRBJ1-4; 7 positions match TRBD1. V shed 6 bases, J shed 13 bases, and the junction held 14 bases outside the gene matches. This CDR3 is built from 14 residues. The germline V gene has CDR1 MNHNS and CDR2 SASEGT.

This clone was counted a single time. Other DNA sequences from this sample encode an identical CDR3 as well. The gene calls are TRBV7-9 and TRBJ1-2; D is uncertain. There are 13 residues in the CDR3. V lost 5 bases, J lost 2 bases, and 9 bases lay in between. CDR1 SEHNR and CDR2 FQNEAQ come from the germline V gene (reference sequence). Written as DNA, the CDR3 is TGTGCCAGCAGCCCGGGATCAAACTATGGCTACACCTTC. Amino acids: CASSPGSNYGYTF.